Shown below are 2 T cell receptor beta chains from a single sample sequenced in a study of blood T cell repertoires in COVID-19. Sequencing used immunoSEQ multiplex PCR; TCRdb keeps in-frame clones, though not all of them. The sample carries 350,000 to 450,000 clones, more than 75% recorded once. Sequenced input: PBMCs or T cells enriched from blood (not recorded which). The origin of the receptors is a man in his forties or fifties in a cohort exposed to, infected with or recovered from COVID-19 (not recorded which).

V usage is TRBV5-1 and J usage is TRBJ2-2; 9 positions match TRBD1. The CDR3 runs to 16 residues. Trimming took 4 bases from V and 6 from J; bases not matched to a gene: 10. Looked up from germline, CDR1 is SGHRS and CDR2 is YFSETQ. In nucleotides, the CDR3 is TGCGCCAGCAGCCAAATGGACAGGGGATACGCCGGGGAGCTGTTTTTT. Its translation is CASSQMDRGYAGELFF.

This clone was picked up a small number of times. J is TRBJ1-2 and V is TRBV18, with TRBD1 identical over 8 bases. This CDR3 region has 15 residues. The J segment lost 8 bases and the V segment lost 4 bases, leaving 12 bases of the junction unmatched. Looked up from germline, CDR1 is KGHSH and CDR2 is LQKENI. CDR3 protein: CASSLQLQGENGYTF. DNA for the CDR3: TGTGCCAGCTCACTACAACTACAGGGGGAGAACGGCTACACCTTC.